Below, one TCR beta chain is given with its context. Clones were read by immunoSEQ multiplex PCR, and TCRdb kept only the in-frame ones, dropping some. Found here are about 120,000 clones, approximately 85% of them singletons; the top ten hold more than 5%. This record belongs to a study of blood T cell repertoires in COVID-19. About the research overall: Sites across the United States, Italy and Spain contributed samples from acute and convalescent COVID-19. Sample material is recorded as cDNA or gDNA derived from T cells, B-cell-depleted T cells, or PBMCs.

CDR1 is LNHDA and CDR2 is SQIVND in the germline V gene (reference sequence). This CDR3 contains 14 residues. Trimming cost V 9 bases and J 6 bases; bases outside gene matches: 10. Patients of the Seattle cohort, enrolled during active infection, were followed longitudinally. The sequencing sample was made of peripheral blood. The TCR was taken from a woman aged 55-69 years with COVID-19, enrolled during active disease. The V call is TRBV19, the J call TRBJ1-1; TRBD1 matches 10 bases. The CDR3, as DNA: TGTGCCAGCAGGGTGGACAGGGGGAAGGCTGAAGCTTTCTTT. It encodes CASRVDRGKAEAFF.